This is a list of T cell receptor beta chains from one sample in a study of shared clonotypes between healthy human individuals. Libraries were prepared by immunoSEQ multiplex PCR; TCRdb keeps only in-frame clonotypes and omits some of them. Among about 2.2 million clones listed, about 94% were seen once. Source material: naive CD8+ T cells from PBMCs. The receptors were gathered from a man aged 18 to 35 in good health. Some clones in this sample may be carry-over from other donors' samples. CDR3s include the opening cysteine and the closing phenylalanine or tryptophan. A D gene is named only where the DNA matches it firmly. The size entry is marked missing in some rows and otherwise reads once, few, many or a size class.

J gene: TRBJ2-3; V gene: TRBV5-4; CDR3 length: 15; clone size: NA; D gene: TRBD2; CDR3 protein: CASSLRREVTDTQYF; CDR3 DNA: TGTGCCAGCAGCTTGAGACGGGAGGTCACAGATACGCAGTATTTT
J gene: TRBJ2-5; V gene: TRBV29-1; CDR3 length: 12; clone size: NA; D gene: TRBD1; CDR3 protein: CSVTGERETQYF; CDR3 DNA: TGCAGCGTAACAGGGGAGAGGGAGACCCAGTACTTC
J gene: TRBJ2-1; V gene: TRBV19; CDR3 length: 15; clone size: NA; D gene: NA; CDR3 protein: CASSPTDSSYNEQFF; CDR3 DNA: TGTGCCAGTAGCCCGACAGATAGCTCCTACAATGAGCAGTTCTTC
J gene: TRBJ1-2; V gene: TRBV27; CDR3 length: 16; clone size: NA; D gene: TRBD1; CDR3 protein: CASSNLRTGSNYGYTF; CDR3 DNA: TGTGCCAGCAGTAACCTTCGGACAGGGAGTAACTATGGCTACACCTTC
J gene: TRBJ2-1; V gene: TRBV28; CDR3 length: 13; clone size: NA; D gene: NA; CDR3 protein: CASSLLIGNEQFF; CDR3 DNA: TGTGCCAGCAGTTTATTAATCGGCAATGAGCAGTTCTTC
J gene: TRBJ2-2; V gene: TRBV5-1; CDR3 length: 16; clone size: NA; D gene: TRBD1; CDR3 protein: CASSGTDRGKTGELFF; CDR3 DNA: TGCGCCAGCAGCGGGACGGACAGGGGGAAGACCGGGGAGCTGTTTTTT
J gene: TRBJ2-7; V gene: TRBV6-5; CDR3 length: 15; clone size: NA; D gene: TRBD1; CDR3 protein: CASSSPRTGDYEQYF; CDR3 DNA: TGTGCCAGCAGTTCCCCGAGGACAGGGGACTACGAGCAGTACTTC
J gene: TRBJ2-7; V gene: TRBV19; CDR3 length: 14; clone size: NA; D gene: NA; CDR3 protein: CASSSAGIGYEQYF; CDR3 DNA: TGTGCCAGTAGTAGCGCGGGGATTGGCTACGAGCAGTACTTC
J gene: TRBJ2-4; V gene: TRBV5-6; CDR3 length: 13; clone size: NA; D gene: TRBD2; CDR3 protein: CASSRGEGNIQYF; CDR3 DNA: TGTGCCAGCAGCCGAGGGGAGGGAAACATTCAGTACTTC
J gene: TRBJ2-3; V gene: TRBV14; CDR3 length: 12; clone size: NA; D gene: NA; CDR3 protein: CASSPLAKTQYF; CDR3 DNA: TGTGCCAGCAGCCCCTTAGCAAAGACGCAGTATTTT
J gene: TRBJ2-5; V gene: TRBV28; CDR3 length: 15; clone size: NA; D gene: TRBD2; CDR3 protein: CASSPASGRGETQYF; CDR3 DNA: TGTGCCAGCAGTCCTGCTAGCGGGAGGGGGGAGACCCAGTACTTC
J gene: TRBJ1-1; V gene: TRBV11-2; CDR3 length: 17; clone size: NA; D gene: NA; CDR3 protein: CASSLAYGHGGTTEAFF; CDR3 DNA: TGTGCCAGCAGCTTAGCCTATGGCCATGGGGGTACTACTGAAGCTTTCTTT
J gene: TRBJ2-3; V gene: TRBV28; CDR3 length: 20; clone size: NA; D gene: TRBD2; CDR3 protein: CASSLMLSGTSGSSTDTQYF; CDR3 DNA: TGTGCCAGCAGTTTAATGTTATCCGGGACTAGCGGGAGTAGCACAGATACGCAGTATTTT
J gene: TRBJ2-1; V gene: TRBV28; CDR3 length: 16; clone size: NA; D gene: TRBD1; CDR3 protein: CASSATRDRVYNEQFF; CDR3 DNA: TGTGCCAGCAGTGCCACCCGGGACAGGGTGTACAATGAGCAGTTCTTC
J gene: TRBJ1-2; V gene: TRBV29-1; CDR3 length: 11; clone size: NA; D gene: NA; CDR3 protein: CSGQGGYGYTF; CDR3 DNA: TGCAGCGGCCAGGGTGGCTATGGCTACACCTTC
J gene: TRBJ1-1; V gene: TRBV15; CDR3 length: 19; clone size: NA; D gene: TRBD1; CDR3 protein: CATSRDIHRQGAWNTEAFF; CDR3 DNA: TGTGCCACCAGCAGAGATATCCATCGGCAGGGGGCGTGGAACACTGAAGCTTTCTTT
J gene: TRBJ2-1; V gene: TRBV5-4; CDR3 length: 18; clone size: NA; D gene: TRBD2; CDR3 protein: CASSSRDLLAGVSGEQFF; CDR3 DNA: TGTGCCAGCAGCTCCCGGGACTTACTAGCGGGAGTGAGCGGAGAGCAGTTCTTC
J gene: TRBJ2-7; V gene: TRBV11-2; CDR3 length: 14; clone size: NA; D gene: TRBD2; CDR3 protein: CASSLLAGTYEQYF; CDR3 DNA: TGTGCCAGCAGCTTACTAGCGGGGACCTACGAGCAGTACTTC
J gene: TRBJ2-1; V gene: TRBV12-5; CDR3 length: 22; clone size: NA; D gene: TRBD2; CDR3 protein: CASGLVPISGSARKSSYNEQFF; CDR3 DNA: TGTGCTAGTGGTTTGGTACCTATCAGCGGGAGCGCTCGAAAAAGCTCCTACAATGAGCAGTTCTTC
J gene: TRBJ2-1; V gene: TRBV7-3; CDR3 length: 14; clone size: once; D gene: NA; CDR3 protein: CASSSEPSTHEQFF; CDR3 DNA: TGTGCCAGCAGCTCCGAGCCATCGACCCATGAGCAGTTCTTC
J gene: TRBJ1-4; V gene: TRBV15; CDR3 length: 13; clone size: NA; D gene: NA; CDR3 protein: CATSRVTNEKLFF; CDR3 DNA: TGTGCCACCAGCAGAGTAACTAATGAAAAACTGTTTTTT
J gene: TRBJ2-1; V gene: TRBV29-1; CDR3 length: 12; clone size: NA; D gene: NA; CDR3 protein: CSVQYQGNEQFF; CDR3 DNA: TGCAGCGTTCAATACCAGGGTAATGAGCAGTTCTTC
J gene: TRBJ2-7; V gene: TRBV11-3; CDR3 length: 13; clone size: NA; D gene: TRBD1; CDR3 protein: CASSPTGVGEQYF; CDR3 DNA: TGTGCCAGCAGCCCGACAGGGGTAGGCGAGCAGTACTTC
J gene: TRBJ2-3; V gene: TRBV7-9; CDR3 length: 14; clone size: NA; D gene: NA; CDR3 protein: CAGGAGPSTDTQYF; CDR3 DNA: TGTGCCGGAGGGGCTGGGCCGAGCACAGATACGCAGTATTTT
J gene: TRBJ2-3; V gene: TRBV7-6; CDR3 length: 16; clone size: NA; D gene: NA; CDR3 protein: CASSPPYGVSTDTQYF; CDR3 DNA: TGTGCCAGCAGCCCTCCGTATGGAGTTAGCACAGATACGCAGTATTTT
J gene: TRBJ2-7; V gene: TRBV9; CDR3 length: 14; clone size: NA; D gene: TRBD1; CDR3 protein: CASSVGQGVHEQYF; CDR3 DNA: TGTGCCAGCAGCGTAGGTCAGGGGGTCCACGAGCAGTACTTC
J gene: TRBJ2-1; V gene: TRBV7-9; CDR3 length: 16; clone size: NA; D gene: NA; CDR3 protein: CASSPPRSGAANEQFF; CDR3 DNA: TGTGCCAGCAGCCCCCCTCGTTCGGGGGCGGCCAATGAGCAGTTCTTC
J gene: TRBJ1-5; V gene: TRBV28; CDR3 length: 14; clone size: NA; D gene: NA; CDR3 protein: CASSFVRRDQPQHF; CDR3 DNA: TGTGCCAGCAGTTTTGTCAGGAGGGATCAGCCCCAGCATTTT
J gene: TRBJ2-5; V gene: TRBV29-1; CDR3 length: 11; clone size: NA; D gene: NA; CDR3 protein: CSVESWETQYF; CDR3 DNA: TGCAGCGTTGAGTCGTGGGAGACCCAGTACTTC
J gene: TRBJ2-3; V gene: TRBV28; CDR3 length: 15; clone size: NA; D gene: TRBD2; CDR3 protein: CASRPGTSGGDTQYF; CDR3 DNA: TGTGCCAGCAGGCCAGGGACTAGCGGGGGAGATACGCAGTATTTT
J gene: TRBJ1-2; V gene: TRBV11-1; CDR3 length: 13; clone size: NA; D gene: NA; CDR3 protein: CASSQGSTGRYTF; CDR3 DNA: TGTGCCAGCAGCCAAGGATCAACGGGGCGGTACACCTTC
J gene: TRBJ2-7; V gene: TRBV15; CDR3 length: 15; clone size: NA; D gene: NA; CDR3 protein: CATSSDFEVGYEQYF; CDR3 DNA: TGTGCCACCAGCTCAGACTTCGAAGTAGGATACGAGCAGTACTTC